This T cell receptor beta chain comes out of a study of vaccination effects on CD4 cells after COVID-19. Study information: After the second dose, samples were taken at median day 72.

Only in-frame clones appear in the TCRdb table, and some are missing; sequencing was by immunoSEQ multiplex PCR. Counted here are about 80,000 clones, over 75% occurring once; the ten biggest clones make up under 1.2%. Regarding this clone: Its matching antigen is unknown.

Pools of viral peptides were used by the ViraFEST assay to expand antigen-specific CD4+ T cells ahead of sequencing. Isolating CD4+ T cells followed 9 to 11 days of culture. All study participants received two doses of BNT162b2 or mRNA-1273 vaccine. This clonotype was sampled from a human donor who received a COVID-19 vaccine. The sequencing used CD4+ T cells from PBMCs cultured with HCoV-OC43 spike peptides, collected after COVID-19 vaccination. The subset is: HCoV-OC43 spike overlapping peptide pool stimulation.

As DNA, the CDR3 is TGTGCCAGCAGCTTCCTACCAAACACTGAAGCTTTCTTT. Protein product: CASSFLPNTEAFF. This chain connects TRBV5-5 to TRBJ1-1; D ambiguous. The germline V gene encodes CDR1 SGHKS and CDR2 YYEKEE (reference sequence). V shed 2 bases and J shed 2 bases, with 7 bases lying between them. The CDR3 totals 13 residues.